Only one count was recorded for the clone carrying this TCR beta chain. Its target is not known. Looked up from germline, CDR1 is MNHEY and CDR2 is SMNVEV (reference sequence). With 5 bases clipped from V and 7 bases from J, the junction kept 6 bases outside the gene matches. This CDR3 contains 14 residues. The data derive from a study of cytomegalovirus exposure and HLA in healthy donors. Whole-study findings and limits: TRBV6-2, TRBV6-3 and some other V segments were unresolvable in 87-base-pair reads. Most TCR beta V segments were productive about 87% or about 30% of the time in an earlier analysis. As a later analysis showed, a missense DCLRE1C variant was linked to trimming of TCR beta V- and J-genes.

This PCR relied on a set of 60 Vbeta primers and 13 Jbeta primers. The repertoire was sequenced with immunoSEQ multiplex PCR; TCRdb's copy has only in-frame clones and lacks some. This table has 150,000 to 200,000 clones, 68% appearing once. Material: PBMCs. The chain joins TRBV27 to TRBJ1-5; 9 positions agree with TRBD1. The receptor was isolated from a middle-aged man in good health and CMV-seronegative. The CDR3 DNA sequence: TGTGCCAGCAGTCGCGGGACAGGGCTACAGCCCCAGCATTTT. Translated, it gives CASSRGTGLQPQHF.